This is a list of T cell receptor beta chains from one sample in a study of cytomegalovirus exposure and HLA in healthy donors. Sequenced by immunoSEQ multiplex PCR; TCRdb stores in-frame clones only, minus some. The sample has about 49,000 clones, roughly nine tenths seen once. The sequenced material came from PBMCs. The receptors derive from a man in his late teens or twenties in good health and CMV-seronegative. The CDR3 runs from the conserved cysteine through the conserved F or W. A D gene is named only where the DNA matches it firmly. Only part of the rows carry a size: once, few, many, or a class if the clone is expanded.

v_call: TRBV7-6
d_call: NA
cdr3_length: 14
clone_size: NA
j_call: TRBJ1-3
cdr3_nt: TGTGCCAGCAGCTTTTCGGTAGATCGAAACACCATATATTTT
cdr3_aa: CASSFSVDRNTIYF

v_call: TRBV23-1
d_call: TRBD2
cdr3_length: 15
clone_size: NA
j_call: TRBJ2-3
cdr3_nt: TGCGCCAGCACGGCTAGCGGGAACGGCACAGATACGCAGTATTTT
cdr3_aa: CASTASGNGTDTQYF

v_call: TRBV7-2
d_call: NA
cdr3_length: 17
clone_size: NA
j_call: TRBJ2-4
cdr3_nt: TGTGCCAGCAGCTTAGGGGGTACAGGGGGGGCACAAAACATTCAGTACTTC
cdr3_aa: CASSLGGTGGAQNIQYF

v_call: TRBV5-1
d_call: TRBD2
cdr3_length: 16
clone_size: NA
j_call: TRBJ2-2
cdr3_nt: TGCGCCAGCAGCTTACCTAGCGGGACGAACACCGGGGAGCTGTTTTTT
cdr3_aa: CASSLPSGTNTGELFF

v_call: TRBV7-2
d_call: TRBD2
cdr3_length: 14
clone_size: NA
j_call: TRBJ2-7
cdr3_nt: TGTGCCAGCAGCTCTCAGGGAGGGCAAAGGGAGCAGTACTTC
cdr3_aa: CASSSQGGQREQYF

v_call: TRBV29-1
d_call: NA
cdr3_length: 16
clone_size: once
j_call: TRBJ2-1
cdr3_nt: TGCAGCGTTGCTTCAGGAGGGGAGTGGGCAGGGAGTGAGCAGTTCTTC
cdr3_aa: CSVASGGEWAGSEQFF

v_call: TRBV10-2
d_call: TRBD2
cdr3_length: 16
clone_size: NA
j_call: TRBJ2-7
cdr3_nt: TGCGCCAGCAGTGAAGGGTTTACTAGCGGAGGGGACGAGCAGTACTTC
cdr3_aa: CASSEGFTSGGDEQYF

v_call: TRBV6-1
d_call: NA
cdr3_length: 17
clone_size: NA
j_call: TRBJ2-6
cdr3_nt: TGTGCCAGCAGTGAAGTAGGAGGCAGGACTGGGGCCAACGTCCTGACTTTC
cdr3_aa: CASSEVGGRTGANVLTF

v_call: TRBV10-3
d_call: TRBD1
cdr3_length: 13
clone_size: once
j_call: TRBJ2-5
cdr3_nt: TGTGCCTCGGACAGGGGGCAGGGTGAGACCCAGTACTTC
cdr3_aa: CASDRGQGETQYF

v_call: TRBV5-5
d_call: NA
cdr3_length: 15
clone_size: few
j_call: TRBJ2-7
cdr3_nt: TGTGCCAGCAGCCCACCTGACAAGGGAGGCTACGAGCAGTACTTC
cdr3_aa: CASSPPDKGGYEQYF

v_call: TRBV28
d_call: NA
cdr3_length: 18
clone_size: NA
j_call: TRBJ2-2
cdr3_nt: TGTGCCAGCAGTCCCCGCTGGGGTGGGGGCAGCCACCCCGGGGAGCTGTTTTTT
cdr3_aa: CASSPRWGGGSHPGELFF

v_call: TRBV7-6
d_call: NA
cdr3_length: 13
clone_size: NA
j_call: TRBJ1-5
cdr3_nt: TGTGCCAGCAGCTTAGCAGGGGATCAGCCCCAGCATTTT
cdr3_aa: CASSLAGDQPQHF

v_call: TRBV5-1
d_call: NA
cdr3_length: 16
clone_size: few
j_call: TRBJ2-1
cdr3_nt: TGCGCCAGCAGCACTTTTCTAGGGAGCTCCTACAATGAGCAGTTCTTC
cdr3_aa: CASSTFLGSSYNEQFF

v_call: TRBV30
d_call: TRBD1
cdr3_length: 14
clone_size: NA
j_call: TRBJ2-7
cdr3_nt: TGTGCCTGGAGCGGGACAGAAGGTTACTACGAGCAGTACTTC
cdr3_aa: CAWSGTEGYYEQYF

v_call: TRBV27
d_call: TRBD1
cdr3_length: 15
clone_size: NA
j_call: TRBJ2-7
cdr3_nt: TGTGCCAGCAGTTTCAGGGGGACCAGCTCCTACGAGCAGTACTTC
cdr3_aa: CASSFRGTSSYEQYF

v_call: TRBV5-4
d_call: TRBD1
cdr3_length: 15
clone_size: NA
j_call: TRBJ1-1
cdr3_nt: TGTGCCAGCAGCTTATCCGGGACAGGGAACACTGAAGCTTTCTTT
cdr3_aa: CASSLSGTGNTEAFF

v_call: TRBV29-1
d_call: NA
cdr3_length: 15
clone_size: NA
j_call: TRBJ2-3
cdr3_nt: TGCAGCGTTGAAGTGTGGGGCGAGAGCACAGATACGCAGTATTTT
cdr3_aa: CSVEVWGESTDTQYF

v_call: TRBV7-2
d_call: NA
cdr3_length: 11
clone_size: NA
j_call: TRBJ2-5
cdr3_nt: TGTGCCAGCAGCACTAGAGAGACCCAGTACTTC
cdr3_aa: CASSTRETQYF

v_call: TRBV28
d_call: TRBD1
cdr3_length: 14
clone_size: NA
j_call: TRBJ1-4
cdr3_nt: TGTGCCAGCAGTTTAGACAGGGGGCGAGAAAAACTGTTTTTT
cdr3_aa: CASSLDRGREKLFF

v_call: TRBV4-3
d_call: NA
cdr3_length: 17
clone_size: medium-sized
j_call: TRBJ1-2
cdr3_nt: TGCGCCAGCAGCCAAGTCGCGCCCAGAGGGGGAGACTATGGCTACACCTTC
cdr3_aa: CASSQVAPRGGDYGYTF

v_call: TRBV5-1
d_call: NA
cdr3_length: 17
clone_size: NA
j_call: TRBJ1-5
cdr3_nt: TGCGCCAGAAGGGAGCAGGTCCGAACCTATAGCAATCAGCCCCAGCATTTT
cdr3_aa: CARREQVRTYSNQPQHF

v_call: TRBV7-8
d_call: NA
cdr3_length: 14
clone_size: NA
j_call: TRBJ2-1
cdr3_nt: TGTGCCAGCAGCTTAGAGGAGTTGTACAATGAGCAGTTCTTC
cdr3_aa: CASSLEELYNEQFF

v_call: TRBV6-6
d_call: NA
cdr3_length: 15
clone_size: NA
j_call: TRBJ2-7
cdr3_nt: TGTGCCAGCACCTCCATCCACAGGAGCCCATACGAGCAGTACTTC
cdr3_aa: CASTSIHRSPYEQYF

v_call: TRBV9
d_call: NA
cdr3_length: 13
clone_size: NA
j_call: TRBJ2-7
cdr3_nt: TGTGCCAGCAGCGTAGGAGGAGGGTCCGAGCAGTACTTC
cdr3_aa: CASSVGGGSEQYF

v_call: TRBV2
d_call: TRBD2
cdr3_length: 16
clone_size: NA
j_call: TRBJ2-2
cdr3_nt: TGTGCCAGCAGACCGTCGACTAGCGGGAGCGGCGGGGAGCTGTTTTTT
cdr3_aa: CASRPSTSGSGGELFF

v_call: TRBV11-2
d_call: TRBD1
cdr3_length: 14
clone_size: NA
j_call: TRBJ1-2
cdr3_nt: TGTGCCAGCAGCTTAGGGCAGGGGGCGAGAGGCTACACCTTC
cdr3_aa: CASSLGQGARGYTF

v_call: TRBV5-4
d_call: NA
cdr3_length: 13
clone_size: NA
j_call: TRBJ1-2
cdr3_nt: TGTGCCAGCAGCTTCCCCACAAACTATGGCTACACCTTC
cdr3_aa: CASSFPTNYGYTF

v_call: TRBV7-9
d_call: NA
cdr3_length: 14
clone_size: NA
j_call: TRBJ2-1
cdr3_nt: TGTGCCAGCAGCTTGGCCAGGAAGAACAATGAGCAGTTCTTC
cdr3_aa: CASSLARKNNEQFF

v_call: TRBV7-2
d_call: NA
cdr3_length: 14
clone_size: NA
j_call: TRBJ2-2
cdr3_nt: TGTGCCAGCAGCCCCAACACCCACACCGGGGAGCTGTTTTTT
cdr3_aa: CASSPNTHTGELFF

v_call: TRBV11-3
d_call: NA
cdr3_length: 13
clone_size: NA
j_call: TRBJ2-7
cdr3_nt: TGTGCCAGCAGGCGAGAGGGTGGTGGGGAGCAGTACTTC
cdr3_aa: CASRREGGGEQYF

v_call: TRBV2
d_call: TRBD2
cdr3_length: 14
clone_size: NA
j_call: TRBJ2-7
cdr3_nt: TGTGCCAGCAGTGAGGCTAGCGGTTCCAGCGAGCAGTACTTC
cdr3_aa: CASSEASGSSEQYF

v_call: TRBV9
d_call: TRBD1
cdr3_length: 13
clone_size: NA
j_call: TRBJ1-2
cdr3_nt: TGTGCCAGCAGCGGACAGGGGGACTATGGCTACACCTTC
cdr3_aa: CASSGQGDYGYTF

v_call: TRBV7-6
d_call: NA
cdr3_length: 15
clone_size: once
j_call: TRBJ2-7
cdr3_nt: TGTGCCAGCACCTCGACGGCGGGCGGAGCCTACGAGCAGTACTTC
cdr3_aa: CASTSTAGGAYEQYF

v_call: TRBV20-1
d_call: TRBD2
cdr3_length: 11
clone_size: NA
j_call: TRBJ2-1
cdr3_nt: TGCAGTGCCAAATCCGGGGGGGAGCAGTTCTTC
cdr3_aa: CSAKSGGEQFF

v_call: TRBV19
d_call: NA
cdr3_length: 14
clone_size: NA
j_call: TRBJ2-2
cdr3_nt: TGTGCCAGTAGTACAGGGGCCTCCCCCGGGGAGCTGTTTTTT
cdr3_aa: CASSTGASPGELFF

v_call: TRBV7-8
d_call: NA
cdr3_length: 12
clone_size: NA
j_call: TRBJ2-7
cdr3_nt: TGTGCCAGCAGCCTAAAGCCCTACGAGCAGTACTTC
cdr3_aa: CASSLKPYEQYF

v_call: TRBV11-2
d_call: TRBD2
cdr3_length: 14
clone_size: NA
j_call: TRBJ2-7
cdr3_nt: TGTGCCAGCAGCCGGGGGGGACGGGCCTACGAGCAGTACTTC
cdr3_aa: CASSRGGRAYEQYF

v_call: TRBV4-1
d_call: TRBD2
cdr3_length: 15
clone_size: NA
j_call: TRBJ2-5
cdr3_nt: TGCGCCAGCAGCCAAGTACTAGCGGGAGCCGAGACCCAGTACTTC
cdr3_aa: CASSQVLAGAETQYF

v_call: TRBV28
d_call: NA
cdr3_length: 15
clone_size: NA
j_call: TRBJ2-3
cdr3_nt: TGTGCCAGCAGTTCAACAGGGTCAAGGCAAGATACGCAGTATTTT
cdr3_aa: CASSSTGSRQDTQYF

v_call: TRBV11-1
d_call: NA
cdr3_length: 16
clone_size: NA
j_call: TRBJ2-7
cdr3_nt: TGTGCCAGCAGCTTAGATTCCCGGGGGGCGTACAGCGAGCAGTACTTC
cdr3_aa: CASSLDSRGAYSEQYF

v_call: TRBV6-6
d_call: TRBD1
cdr3_length: 15
clone_size: NA
j_call: TRBJ1-4
cdr3_nt: TGTGCCAGCAGGCGAGACAGGGGGCAGGATGAAAAACTGTTTTTT
cdr3_aa: CASRRDRGQDEKLFF

v_call: TRBV7-2
d_call: TRBD2
cdr3_length: 16
clone_size: NA
j_call: TRBJ2-3
cdr3_nt: TGTGCCAGCAGCCCCGTCGGGACTAGCCGCACAGATACGCAGTATTTT
cdr3_aa: CASSPVGTSRTDTQYF

v_call: TRBV5-4
d_call: TRBD2
cdr3_length: 18
clone_size: few
j_call: TRBJ2-7
cdr3_nt: TGTGCCAGCAGCCCCTCCCGAGGCGGTAGCGGGATCTCCTACGAGCAGTACTTC
cdr3_aa: CASSPSRGGSGISYEQYF

v_call: TRBV7-8
d_call: TRBD1
cdr3_length: 14
clone_size: NA
j_call: TRBJ1-1
cdr3_nt: TGTGCCAGCAGCTTATCTGCAGGGGGAGATGAAGCTTTCTTT
cdr3_aa: CASSLSAGGDEAFF

v_call: TRBV7-9
d_call: NA
cdr3_length: 13
clone_size: NA
j_call: TRBJ1-2
cdr3_nt: TGTGCCAGCAGCTTCGCAGGGGCCTATGGCTACACCTTC
cdr3_aa: CASSFAGAYGYTF

v_call: TRBV7-9
d_call: NA
cdr3_length: 11
clone_size: NA
j_call: TRBJ1-1
cdr3_nt: TGTGCCAGCAGCGCAAGACTTGAAGCTTTCTTT
cdr3_aa: CASSARLEAFF

v_call: TRBV7-9
d_call: TRBD1
cdr3_length: 14
clone_size: once
j_call: TRBJ2-7
cdr3_nt: TGTGCCAGCAGCTTAGAGGGGGCTCGGGACGAGCAGTACTTC
cdr3_aa: CASSLEGARDEQYF

v_call: TRBV7-6
d_call: TRBD1
cdr3_length: 16
clone_size: NA
j_call: TRBJ1-4
cdr3_nt: TGTGCCAGCAGCTTAGCTCCGGGACAGGGAGGGGAAAAACTGTTTTTT
cdr3_aa: CASSLAPGQGGEKLFF

v_call: TRBV28
d_call: TRBD2
cdr3_length: 16
clone_size: once
j_call: TRBJ2-3
cdr3_nt: TGTGCCAGCAGTCCACTTAGCGGGAGAGGTACAGATACGCAGTATTTT
cdr3_aa: CASSPLSGRGTDTQYF

v_call: TRBV29-1
d_call: TRBD1
cdr3_length: 16
clone_size: NA
j_call: TRBJ2-7
cdr3_nt: TGCAGCGTTGAAGATCAGGGCAGGGGGCCCCCCTACGAGCAGTACTTC
cdr3_aa: CSVEDQGRGPPYEQYF

v_call: TRBV7-9
d_call: TRBD1
cdr3_length: 17
clone_size: NA
j_call: TRBJ2-1
cdr3_nt: TGTGCCAGCAGCCTTACATTTGGACAGGGGAAAGACAATGAGCAGTTCTTC
cdr3_aa: CASSLTFGQGKDNEQFF

v_call: TRBV27
d_call: TRBD2
cdr3_length: 14
clone_size: NA
j_call: TRBJ2-7
cdr3_nt: TGTGCCAGCAGGCCGGGACTAGCGTTATCACAGCAGTACTTC
cdr3_aa: CASRPGLALSQQYF

v_call: TRBV7-2
d_call: NA
cdr3_length: 13
clone_size: NA
j_call: TRBJ1-2
cdr3_nt: TGTGCCAGCAGCTTAGCCCAGGTTGATGGCTACACCTTC
cdr3_aa: CASSLAQVDGYTF

v_call: TRBV15
d_call: TRBD1
cdr3_length: 16
clone_size: NA
j_call: TRBJ2-1
cdr3_nt: TGTGCCACCAGCAGGGGTGACAGGGTAAGATACAATGAGCAGTTCTTC
cdr3_aa: CATSRGDRVRYNEQFF

v_call: TRBV29-1
d_call: NA
cdr3_length: 12
clone_size: NA
j_call: TRBJ1-2
cdr3_nt: TGCAGCGTTGCATTGGGGGGATATGGCTACACCTTC
cdr3_aa: CSVALGGYGYTF

v_call: TRBV7-2
d_call: TRBD2
cdr3_length: 17
clone_size: NA
j_call: TRBJ2-7
cdr3_nt: TGTGCCAGCAGCGGGGGTAGCGGGAGGGCCGGGTCCTACGAGCAGTACTTC
cdr3_aa: CASSGGSGRAGSYEQYF

v_call: TRBV19
d_call: NA
cdr3_length: 15
clone_size: NA
j_call: TRBJ1-2
cdr3_nt: TGTGCCAGTAGTATGATGGCAGGGGCTAACTATGGCTACACCTTC
cdr3_aa: CASSMMAGANYGYTF

v_call: TRBV4-1
d_call: TRBD2
cdr3_length: 17
clone_size: NA
j_call: TRBJ2-1
cdr3_nt: TGCGCCAGCAGCCAAGAGCCTGAGCGGGAATTAAACAATGAGCAGTTCTTC
cdr3_aa: CASSQEPERELNNEQFF

v_call: TRBV6-5
d_call: TRBD1
cdr3_length: 14
clone_size: NA
j_call: TRBJ1-3
cdr3_nt: TGTGCCAGCAGTGGACAGGGTTCTGGAAACACCATATATTTT
cdr3_aa: CASSGQGSGNTIYF

v_call: TRBV5-1
d_call: TRBD2
cdr3_length: 16
clone_size: NA
j_call: TRBJ2-1
cdr3_nt: TGCGCCAGCAGTGGGGGCGGGAGGGCCGAATTCGGGGAGCAGTTCTTC
cdr3_aa: CASSGGGRAEFGEQFF